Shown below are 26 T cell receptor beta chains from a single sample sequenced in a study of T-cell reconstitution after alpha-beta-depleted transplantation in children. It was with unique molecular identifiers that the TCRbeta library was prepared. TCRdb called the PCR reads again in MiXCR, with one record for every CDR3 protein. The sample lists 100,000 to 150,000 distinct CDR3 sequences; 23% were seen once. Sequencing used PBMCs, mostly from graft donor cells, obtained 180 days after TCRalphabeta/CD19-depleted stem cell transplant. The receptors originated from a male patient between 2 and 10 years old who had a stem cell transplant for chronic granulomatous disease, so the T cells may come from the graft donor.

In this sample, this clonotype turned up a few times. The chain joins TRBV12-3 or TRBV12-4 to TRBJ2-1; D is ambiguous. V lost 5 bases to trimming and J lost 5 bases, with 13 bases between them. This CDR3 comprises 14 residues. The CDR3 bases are TGTGCCAGCAGTCCCCCCCCATCCCACAATGAGCAGTTCTTC. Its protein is CASSPPPSHNEQFF.

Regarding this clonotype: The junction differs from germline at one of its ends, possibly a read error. The CDR3 DNA reads as TGTGCCAGCAGCTTTTCGGTCTTC. Translation: CASSFSVF. The V gene is TRBV7-9, the J gene TRBJ2-1; D remains ambiguous. This CDR3 has 8 amino acids. Germline-derived CDR1 and CDR2 are SEHNR and FQNEAQ (reference sequence).

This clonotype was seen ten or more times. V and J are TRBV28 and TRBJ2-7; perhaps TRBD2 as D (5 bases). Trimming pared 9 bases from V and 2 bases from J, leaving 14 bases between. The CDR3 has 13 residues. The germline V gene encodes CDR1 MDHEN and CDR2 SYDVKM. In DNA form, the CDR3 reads TGTGCCAGTGCCCCAGGAGGACCCTACGAGCAGTACTTC. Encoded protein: CASAPGGPYEQYF.

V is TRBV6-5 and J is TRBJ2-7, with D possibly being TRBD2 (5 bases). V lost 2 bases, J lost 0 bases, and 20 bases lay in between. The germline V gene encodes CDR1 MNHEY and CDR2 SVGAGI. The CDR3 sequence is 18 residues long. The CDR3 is CASSYKVSSPTSSYEQYF. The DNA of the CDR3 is TGTGCCAGCAGTTACAAGGTCTCTAGCCCGACAAGCTCCTACGAGCAGTACTTC.

DNA of the CDR3: TGCGCCAGCAGCCTCCTTAGCGGGACCCGCTCCTACGAGCAGTACTTC. This codes for CASSLLSGTRSYEQYF. The rearrangement joins TRBV4-3 to TRBJ2-7; 8 bases align to TRBD2. Germline V gives CDR1 LGHNA, CDR2 YSLEER. Trimming cost V 4 bases and J 0 bases; bases outside gene matches: 8. The length of the CDR3 is 16 residues.

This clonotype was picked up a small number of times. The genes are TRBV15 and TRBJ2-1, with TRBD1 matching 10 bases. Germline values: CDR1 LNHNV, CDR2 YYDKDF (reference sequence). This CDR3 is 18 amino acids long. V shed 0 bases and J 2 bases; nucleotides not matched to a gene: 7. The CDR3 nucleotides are TGTGCCACCAGCAGAGAAGGGCCGGGACAGGGGACCTACAATGAGCAGTTCTTC. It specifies CATSREGPGQGTYNEQFF.

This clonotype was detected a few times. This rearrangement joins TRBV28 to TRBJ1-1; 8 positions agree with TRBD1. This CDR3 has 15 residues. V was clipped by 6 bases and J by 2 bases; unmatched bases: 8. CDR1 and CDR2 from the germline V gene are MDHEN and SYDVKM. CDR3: CASRRPGQDNTEAFF. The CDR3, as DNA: TGTGCCAGCAGACGTCCGGGACAGGATAACACTGAAGCTTTCTTT.

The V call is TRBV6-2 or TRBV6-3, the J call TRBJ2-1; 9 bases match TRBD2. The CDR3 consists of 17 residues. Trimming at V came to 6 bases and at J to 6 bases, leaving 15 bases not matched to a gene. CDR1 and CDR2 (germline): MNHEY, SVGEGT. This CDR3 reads CASRQIAGANMGNEQFF. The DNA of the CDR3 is TGTGCCAGCAGGCAGATAGCGGGGGCTAACATGGGCAATGAGCAGTTCTTC.

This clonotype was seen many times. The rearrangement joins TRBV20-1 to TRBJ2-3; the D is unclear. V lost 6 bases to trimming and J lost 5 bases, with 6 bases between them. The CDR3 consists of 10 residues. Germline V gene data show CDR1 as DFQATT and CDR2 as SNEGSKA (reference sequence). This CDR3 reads CSATGDTQYF. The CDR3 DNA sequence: TGCAGTGCCACGGGAGATACGCAGTATTTT.

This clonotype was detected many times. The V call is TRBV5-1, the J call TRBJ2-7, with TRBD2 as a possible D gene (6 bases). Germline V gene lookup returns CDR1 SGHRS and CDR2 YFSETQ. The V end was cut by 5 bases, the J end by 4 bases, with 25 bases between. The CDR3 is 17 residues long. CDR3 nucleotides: TGCGCCAGCAGAGAGGTCTCCTTTGGGGGAGGACGGTACGAGCAGTACTTC. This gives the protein CASREVSFGGGRYEQYF.

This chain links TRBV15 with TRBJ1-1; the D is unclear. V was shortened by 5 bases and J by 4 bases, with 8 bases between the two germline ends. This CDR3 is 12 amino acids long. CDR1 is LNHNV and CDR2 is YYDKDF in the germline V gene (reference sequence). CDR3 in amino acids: CATSRFFTEAFF. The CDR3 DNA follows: TGTGCCACCAGCCGATTTTTCACTGAAGCTTTCTTT.

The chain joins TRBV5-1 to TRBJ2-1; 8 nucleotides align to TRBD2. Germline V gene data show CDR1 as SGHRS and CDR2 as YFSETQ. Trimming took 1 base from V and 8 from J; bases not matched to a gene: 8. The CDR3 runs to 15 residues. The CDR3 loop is CASSLTGTSPHEQFF. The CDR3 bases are TGCGCCAGCAGCTTGACCGGGACTAGTCCCCATGAGCAGTTCTTC. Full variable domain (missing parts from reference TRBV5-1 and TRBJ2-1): KAGVTQTPRYLIKTRGQQVTLSCSPISGHRSVSWYQQTPGQGLQFLFEYFSETQRNKGNFPGRFSGRQFSNSRSEMNVSTLELGDSALYLCASSLTGTSPHEQFFGPGTRLTVL.

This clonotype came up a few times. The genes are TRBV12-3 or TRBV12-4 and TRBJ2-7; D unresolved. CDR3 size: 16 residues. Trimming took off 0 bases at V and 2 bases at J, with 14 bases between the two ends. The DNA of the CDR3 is TGTGCCAGCAGTTTAGCGGGCATACTTGGCACCTACGAGCAGTACTTC. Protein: CASSLAGILGTYEQYF.

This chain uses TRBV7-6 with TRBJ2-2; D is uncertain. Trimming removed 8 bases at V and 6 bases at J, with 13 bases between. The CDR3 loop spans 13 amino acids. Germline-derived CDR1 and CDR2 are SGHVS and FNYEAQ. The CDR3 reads CASGPLGAGELFF. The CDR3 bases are TGTGCCAGCGGACCCCTTGGGGCCGGGGAGCTGTTTTTT. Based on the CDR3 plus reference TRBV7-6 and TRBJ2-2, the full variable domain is GAGVSQSPRYKVTKRGQDVALRCDPISGHVSLYWYRQALGQGPEFLTYFNYEAQQDKSGLPNDRFSAERPEGSISTLTIQRTEQRDSAMYRCASGPLGAGELFFGEGSRLTVL.

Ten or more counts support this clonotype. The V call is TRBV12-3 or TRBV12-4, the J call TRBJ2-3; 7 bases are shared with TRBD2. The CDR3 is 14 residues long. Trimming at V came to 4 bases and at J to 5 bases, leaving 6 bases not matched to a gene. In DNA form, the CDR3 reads TGTGCCAGCAGTTGGGGGGGGGACCTAGATACGCAGTATTTT. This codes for CASSWGGDLDTQYF.

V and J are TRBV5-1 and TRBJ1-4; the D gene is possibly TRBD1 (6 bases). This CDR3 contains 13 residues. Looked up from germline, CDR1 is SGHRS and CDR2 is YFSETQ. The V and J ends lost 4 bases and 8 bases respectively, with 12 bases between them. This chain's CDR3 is CASSPSTGEKLFF. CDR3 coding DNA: TGCGCCAGCAGCCCTTCGACAGGCGAAAAACTGTTTTTT.

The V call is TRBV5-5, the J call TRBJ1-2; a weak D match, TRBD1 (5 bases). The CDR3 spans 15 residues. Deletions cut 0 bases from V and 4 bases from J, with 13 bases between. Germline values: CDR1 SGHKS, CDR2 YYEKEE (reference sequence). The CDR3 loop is CASSLAQDNVYGYTF. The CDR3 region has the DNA TGTGCCAGCAGCTTGGCACAGGACAATGTCTATGGCTACACCTTC.

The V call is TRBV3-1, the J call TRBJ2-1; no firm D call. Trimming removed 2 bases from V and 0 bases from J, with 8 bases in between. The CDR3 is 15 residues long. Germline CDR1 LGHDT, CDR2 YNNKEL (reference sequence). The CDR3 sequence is CASSQYGNSYNEQFF. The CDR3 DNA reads TGTGCCAGCAGCCAATACGGCAACTCCTACAATGAGCAGTTCTTC.

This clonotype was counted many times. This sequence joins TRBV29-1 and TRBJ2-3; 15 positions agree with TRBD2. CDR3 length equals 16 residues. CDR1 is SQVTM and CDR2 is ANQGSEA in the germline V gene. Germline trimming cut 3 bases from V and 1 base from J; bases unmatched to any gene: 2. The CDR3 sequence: CSVEGLAGGRTDTQYF. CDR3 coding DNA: TGCAGCGTTGAGGGACTAGCGGGGGGTCGCACAGATACGCAGTATTTT.

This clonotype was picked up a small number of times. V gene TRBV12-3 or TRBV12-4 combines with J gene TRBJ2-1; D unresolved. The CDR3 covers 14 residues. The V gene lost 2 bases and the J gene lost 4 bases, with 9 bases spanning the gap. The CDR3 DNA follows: TGTGCCAGCAGTTTACGGGCTCAGTACAATGAGCAGTTCTTC. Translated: CASSLRAQYNEQFF.

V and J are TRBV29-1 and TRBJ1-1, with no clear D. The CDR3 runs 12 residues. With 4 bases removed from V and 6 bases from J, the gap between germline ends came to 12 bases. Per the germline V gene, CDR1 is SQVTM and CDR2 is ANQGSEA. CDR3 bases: TGCAGCGTTGGGCAGCCGATCCCTGAAGCTTTCTTT. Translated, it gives CSVGQPIPEAFF. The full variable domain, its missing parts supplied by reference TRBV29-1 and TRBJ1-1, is SAVISQKPSRDICQRGTSLTIQCQVDSQVTMMFWYRQQPGQSLTLIATANQGSEATYESGFVIDKFPISRPNLTFSTLTVSNMSPEDSSIYLCSVGQPIPEAFFGQGTRLTVV.

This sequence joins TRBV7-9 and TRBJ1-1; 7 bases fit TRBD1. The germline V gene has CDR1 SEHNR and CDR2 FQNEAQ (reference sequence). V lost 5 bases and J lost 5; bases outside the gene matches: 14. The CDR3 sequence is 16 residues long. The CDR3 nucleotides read TGTGCCAGCAGCCCCCCTTCGGGAGGGGGCGAGACTGAAGCTTTCTTT. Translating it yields CASSPPSGGGETEAFF.

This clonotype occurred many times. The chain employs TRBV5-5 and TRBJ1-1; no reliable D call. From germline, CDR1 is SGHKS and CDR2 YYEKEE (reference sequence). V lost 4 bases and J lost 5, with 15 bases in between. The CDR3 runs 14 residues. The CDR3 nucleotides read TGTGCCAGCAGCCCTTCGGCGGGGAGAACTGAAGCTTTCTTT. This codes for CASSPSAGRTEAFF.

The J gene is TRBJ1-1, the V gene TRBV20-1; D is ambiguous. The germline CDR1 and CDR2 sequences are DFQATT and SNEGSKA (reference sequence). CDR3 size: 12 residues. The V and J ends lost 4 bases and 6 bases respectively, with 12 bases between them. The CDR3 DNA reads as TGCAGTGCTAATGCCTTCGACGCTGAAGCTTTCTTT. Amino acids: CSANAFDAEAFF.

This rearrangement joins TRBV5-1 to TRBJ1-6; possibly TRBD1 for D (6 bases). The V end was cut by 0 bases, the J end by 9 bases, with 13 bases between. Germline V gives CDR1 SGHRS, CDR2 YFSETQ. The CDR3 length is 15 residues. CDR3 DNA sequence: TGCGCCAGCAGCTTGGACAGGGTAGTAGGTTCACCCCTCCACTTT. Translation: CASSLDRVVGSPLHF.

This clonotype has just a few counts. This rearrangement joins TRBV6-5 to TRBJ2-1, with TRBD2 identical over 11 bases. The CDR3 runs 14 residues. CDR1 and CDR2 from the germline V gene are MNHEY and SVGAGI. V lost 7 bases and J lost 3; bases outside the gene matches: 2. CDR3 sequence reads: CASTGTSGYNEQFF. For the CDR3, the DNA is TGTGCCAGCACCGGGACTAGCGGCTACAATGAGCAGTTCTTC.